These 29 T cell receptor beta chains share one sample of origin, sequenced in a study of beta chain features in type 1 diabetes. The study reverse transcribed the entire isolated RNA, so it sequenced expressed TCRB transcripts. Generated by immunoSEQ multiplex PCR, the TCRdb table keeps only in-frame clones and is missing some. The sample lists about 700,000 clones; 13% were seen once. No antigens are known for them. Study results and caveats: Type 1 diabetes patients had TCRB CDR3s that were shorter (moderately but significantly so) in all four CD4+ subsets.

The material sequenced was naive CD4+ T cells from blood. Receptor source: a man younger than 30 with type 1 diabetes.

The gene calls are TRBV30 and TRBJ1-2, with TRBD1 matching over 8 bases. This CDR3 region has 15 residues. Germline CDR1 GTSNPN, CDR2 SVGIG (reference sequence). The trim removed 4 bases at V and 2 bases at J, leaving 9 bases unmatched. The CDR3 bases are TGTGCCTGGACTAACAGACAGGGGTCAAACTATGGCTACACCTTC. It is translated as CAWTNRQGSNYGYTF.

Only a few counts were recorded for this clone. The chain has TRBV6-6 and TRBJ2-3; 8 bases map to TRBD2. Germline-derived CDR1 and CDR2 are MNHNY and SVGAGI (reference sequence). CDR3 size: 15 residues. With 6 bases clipped from V and 5 bases from J, the junction kept 10 bases outside the gene matches. CDR3 in amino acids: CASRLPGGSRDTQYF. CDR3 in DNA: TGTGCCAGCAGGCTACCGGGGGGGTCCAGAGATACGCAGTATTTT.

This clone was detected only a few times. The chain is built from TRBV7-3 and TRBJ2-2; D is ambiguous. The germline V gene has CDR1 SGHTA and CDR2 FQGTGA. The CDR3 sequence is 12 residues long. Trimming removed 5 bases at V and 3 bases at J, with 4 bases between. The CDR3 here is CASSRDTGELFF. The CDR3 region has the DNA TGTGCCAGCAGCAGGGACACCGGGGAGCTGTTTTTT. The entire variable domain, with the rest obtained from reference TRBV7-3 and TRBJ2-2, is as follows: GAGVSQTPSNKVTEKGKYVELRCDPISGHTALYWYRQSLGQGPEFLIYFQGTGAADDSGLPNDRFFAVRPEGSVSTLKIQRTERGDSAVYLCASSRDTGELFFGEGSRLTVL.

There are a few counts of this clone. The chain has TRBV5-1 and TRBJ2-1; no firm D call. Germline assignment: CDR1 SGHRS and CDR2 YFSETQ. Between the trimmed V and J ends, which lost 4 bases and 3 bases, there was a span of 11 bases. The length of the CDR3 is 14 residues. The CDR3 bases are TGCGCCAGCAGCCAAGTGGGGAACTACAATGAGCAGTTCTTC. This sequence encodes CASSQVGNYNEQFF.

This clone has more than one count but fewer than ten. The V and J genes are TRBV19 and TRBJ1-6; tentative D call: TRBD1 (5 bases). Trimming left V 6 bases short and J 1 base short, with 10 bases between. Per germline, CDR1 LNHDA and CDR2 SQIVND (reference sequence). The CDR3 consists of 15 residues. CDR3 nucleotide sequence: TGTGCCAGTAGGGAAGGGGAATCCTATAATTCACCCCTCCACTTT. Translated, it gives CASREGESYNSPLHF.

The rearrangement uses TRBV28 and TRBJ1-6; 7 bases match TRBD1. V lost 7 bases and J lost 5; bases outside the gene matches: 5. The CDR3 is 14 residues long. Germline V gives CDR1 MDHEN, CDR2 SYDVKM. As DNA, the CDR3 is TGTGCCAGCAATGCCGACAGGGATAATTCACCCCTCCACTTT. Translated: CASNADRDNSPLHF. The full variable domain, its missing parts supplied by reference TRBV28 and TRBJ1-6, is DVKVTQSSRYLVKRTGEKVFLECVQDMDHENMFWYRQDPGLGLRLIYFSYDVKMKEKGDIPEGYSVSREKKERFSLILESASTNQTSMYLCASNADRDNSPLHFGNGTRLTVT.

The gene calls are TRBV6-5 and TRBJ2-7, with D unclear. From germline, CDR1 is MNHEY and CDR2 SVGAGI. The CDR3 sequence is 14 residues long. V gave up 6 bases and J gave up 3 bases, with 15 bases separating them. In nucleotides, the CDR3 is TGTGCCAGCAGCACGACAACACCGGGCTACGAGCAGTACTTC. It codes for CASSTTTPGYEQYF.

This clone was found a few times. The chain uses TRBV5-1 and TRBJ2-5, with a weak D call TRBD1 (6 bases). V dropped 0 bases and J dropped 4 bases, with 10 bases sitting between them. CDR1 SGHRS and CDR2 YFSETQ come from the germline V gene. The CDR3 spans 14 residues. CDR3 coding DNA: TGCGCCAGCAGCTTGGCGGGACACGGAGAGACCCAGTACTTC. This gives the protein CASSLAGHGETQYF.

A few counts support this clone. This chain connects TRBV14 to TRBJ1-1; D call uncertain. The CDR3 sequence is 12 residues long. The V end lost 2 bases, the J end lost 4 bases, and 5 bases lay between the germline ends. Germline V CDR1 and CDR2: SGHDN, FVKESK. CDR3 protein: CASSQMVTEAFF. CDR3 sequence (DNA): TGTGCCAGCAGCCAAATGGTCACTGAAGCTTTCTTT.

This chain uses TRBV19 with TRBJ2-5; TRBD1 might be the D (6 bases). This CDR3 spans 15 amino acids. V dropped 6 bases and J dropped 5 bases, with 19 bases sitting between them. Germline CDR1 reads LNHDA; CDR2 reads SQIVND (reference sequence). In DNA form, the CDR3 reads TGTGCCAGTAGGGACAGCCGCCAGATTTGGGAGACCCAGTACTTC. This translates into CASRDSRQIWETQYF. The full variable domain, in which reference TRBV19 and TRBJ2-5 provide the parts outside the CDR3, is DGGITQSPKYLFRKEGQNVTLSCEQNLNHDAMYWYRQDPGQGLRLIYYSQIVNDFQKGDIAEGYSVSREKKESFPLTVTSAQKNPTAFYLCASRDSRQIWETQYFGPGTRLLVL.

This clone was seen a handful of times. The chain joins TRBV18 to TRBJ2-2; the D is unclear. The ends were cut back, 0 bases at V and 3 bases at J, with 11 bases in the middle. CDR3 length equals 16 residues. Germline CDR1 reads KGHSH; CDR2 reads LQKENI. For the CDR3, the DNA is TGTGCCAGCTCACCACCAAGTACGCTCGACACCGGGGAGCTGTTTTTT. The encoded protein is CASSPPSTLDTGELFF.

The chain is built from TRBV25-1 and TRBJ2-7; D is possibly TRBD1 (6 bases). Germline V gene sequence: CDR1 MGHDK, CDR2 SYGVNS. The CDR3 totals 16 residues. The ends were cut back, 0 bases at V and 7 bases at J, with 19 bases in the middle. The CDR3 bases are TGTGCCAGCAGTGAATATACGGCAGGGGCCTATTATGAGCAGTACTTC. This translates into CASSEYTAGAYYEQYF.

This clone has only a few counts. The chain combines TRBV30 with TRBJ1-3; no definite D call. Germline V gene lookup returns CDR1 GTSNPN and CDR2 SVGIG (reference sequence). With 4 bases removed from V and 4 bases from J, the gap between germline ends came to 8 bases. This CDR3 is 12 amino acids long. The CDR3 region has the DNA TGTGCCTGGAAGGCGGCAGGAAACACCATATATTTT. It encodes CAWKAAGNTIYF.

This clone was seen a handful of times. The V call is TRBV5-1, the J call TRBJ2-5; TRBD2 is a possible D gene (5 bases). The CDR3 runs 14 residues. In germline, CDR1 is SGHRS, CDR2 YFSETQ. V lost 3 bases, J lost 2 bases, and 11 bases lay in between. This CDR3 reads CASSYVTTQETQYF. The CDR3 DNA is TGCGCCAGCAGCTACGTGACTACTCAAGAGACCCAGTACTTC.

This clone appeared a few times. The chain carries TRBV5-6 and TRBJ2-7, with 7 bases matching TRBD1. This CDR3 is 15 amino acids long. Per the germline V gene, CDR1 is SGHDT and CDR2 is YYEEEE. Trimming took 2 bases from V and 2 from J; bases not matched to a gene: 7. The CDR3 loop reads CASSLGTVSTYEQYF. CDR3 bases: TGTGCCAGCAGCTTAGGGACAGTAAGTACCTACGAGCAGTACTTC.

This chain uses TRBV27 with TRBJ2-5; 14 bases map to TRBD2. CDR1 MNHEY and CDR2 SMNVEV come from the germline V gene (reference sequence). Trimming took 4 bases from V and 4 from J; bases not matched to a gene: 5. There are 16 residues in the CDR3. CDR3 region: CASSSGLAGGRETQYF. The CDR3 DNA is TGTGCCAGCAGTTCTGGACTAGCGGGGGGAAGAGAGACCCAGTACTTC.

A few counts support this clone. The gene calls are TRBV4-1 and TRBJ2-3; no reliable D call. The CDR3 covers 13 residues. Looked up from germline, CDR1 is MGHRA and CDR2 is YSYEKL. Trimming cost V 4 bases and J 3 bases, with 8 bases left between them. For the CDR3, the DNA is TGCGCCAGCAGCCTGACATGGACAGATACGCAGTATTTT. It translates to CASSLTWTDTQYF.

The CDR3 DNA reads TGCGCCAGCAGTACAGCGATTGAAAACATTCAGTACTTC. Protein sequence: CASSTAIENIQYF. The chain recombines TRBV10-2 with TRBJ2-4; D is undetermined. V lost 5 bases and J lost 5, with 10 bases in between. The CDR3 runs to 13 residues. CDR1 is WSHSY and CDR2 is SAAADI in the germline V gene.

The V and J genes are TRBV7-9 and TRBJ1-1; weak D call: TRBD1 (6 bases). Germline loops: CDR1 SEHNR, CDR2 FQNEAQ (reference sequence). The CDR3 contains 17 residues. V was cut by 10 bases and J by 3 bases, with 27 bases left in between. In DNA, the CDR3 is TGTGCCAACCTGCCCTCCGGGACAATAAATTGGGACACTGAAGCTTTCTTT. It is translated as CANLPSGTINWDTEAFF. Looking up the rest from reference TRBV7-9 and TRBJ1-1 gives the full variable domain: DTGVSQNPRHKITKRGQNVTFRCDPISEHNRLYWYRQTLGQGPEFLTYFQNEAQLEKSRLLSDRFSAERPKGSFSTLEIQRTEQGDSAMYLCANLPSGTINWDTEAFFGQGTRLTVV.

J is TRBJ2-6 and V is TRBV2; no definite D call. V lost 5 bases to trimming and J lost 0 bases, with 5 bases between them. Germline V gene data show CDR1 as SNHLY and CDR2 as FYNNEI. CDR3 length: 14 amino acids. CDR3 DNA sequence: TGTGCCAGCAGTCTTAGCTCTGGGGCCAACGTCCTGACTTTC. Amino acid sequence: CASSLSSGANVLTF.

The chain has TRBV15 and TRBJ1-1; D ambiguous. The CDR3 contains 13 residues. V was pared by 0 bases and J by 4 bases, with 6 bases between. Germline V gene data show CDR1 as LNHNV and CDR2 as YYDKDF (reference sequence). The CDR3 DNA follows: TGTGCCACCAGCAGAGATCGGGTCACTGAAGCTTTCTTT. The encoded protein is CATSRDRVTEAFF.

The CDR3 nucleotides read TGTGCCAGCAGGACCGGACAGGGCAGTCAGCCCCAGCATTTT. Its protein is CASRTGQGSQPQHF. V gene TRBV6-5 combines with J gene TRBJ1-5; TRBD1 matches 8 bases. Germline values: CDR1 MNHEY, CDR2 SVGAGI. The CDR3 runs to 14 residues. V lost 6 bases to trimming and J lost 6 bases; unmatched junction nucleotides: 7.

In its sample, this clone was seen a few times. The chain joins TRBV7-7 to TRBJ2-1, with 10 nucleotides matching TRBD1. CDR3 size: 15 residues. CDR1 SSHAT and CDR2 FNYEAQ come from the germline V gene (reference sequence). V shed 5 bases and J 5 bases; nucleotides not matched to a gene: 6. CDR3 bases: TGTGCCAGCAGCCAGGGACAGGGGAGCAACAATGAGCAGTTCTTC. It yields the protein CASSQGQGSNNEQFF.

V usage is TRBV6-1 and J usage is TRBJ2-3; a weak D match, TRBD2 (5 bases). This CDR3 contains 13 residues. V was shortened by 8 bases and J by 7 bases, with 16 bases between the two germline ends. Per germline, CDR1 MNHNS and CDR2 SASEGT. Here the CDR3 reads CASSTGELNTQYF. The CDR3 coding sequence is TGTGCCAGCTCAACCGGGGAGTTGAATACGCAGTATTTT.

This clone was observed a handful of times. V gene TRBV9 combines with J gene TRBJ2-1, with 11 bases identical to TRBD2. CDR3 length equals 17 residues. J gave up 3 bases and V 2 bases, and 7 bases lay outside the gene matches. Looked up from germline, CDR1 is SGDLS and CDR2 is YYNGEE. CDR3 amino acids: CASSVLLAGGGYNEQFF. CDR3 bases: TGTGCCAGCAGCGTCCTCCTAGCGGGGGGAGGCTACAATGAGCAGTTCTTC.

V usage is TRBV28 and J usage is TRBJ1-3, with D tentatively TRBD1 (5 bases). Germline V gene lookup returns CDR1 MDHEN and CDR2 SYDVKM. The V end lost 7 bases, the J end lost 0 bases, and 13 bases lay between the germline ends. The CDR3 is made up of 15 amino acids. The CDR3 sequence is CASTPGRLSGNTIYF. The CDR3 coding sequence is TGTGCCAGCACCCCGGGACGGCTCTCTGGAAACACCATATATTTT.

This chain connects TRBV5-1 to TRBJ2-7; 10 bases agree with TRBD1. Germline CDR1 and CDR2: SGHRS and YFSETQ. This CDR3 is built from 15 residues. The trim removed 0 bases at V and 4 bases at J, leaving 4 bases unmatched. Here the CDR3 DNA reads TGCGCCAGCAGCTTGGCCGGGACAGGGGAATACGAGCAGTACTTC. It specifies CASSLAGTGEYEQYF.

The gene calls are TRBV4-1 and TRBJ1-5; D not resolved. The CDR3 sequence is 16 residues long. Trimming left V 3 bases short and J 2 bases short, with 14 bases between. CDR1 and CDR2 (germline): MGHRA, YSYEKL. CDR3 DNA: TGCGCCAGCAGCCAGGGTTTGGGCGGGGGCAATCAGCCCCAGCATTTT. Translating it yields CASSQGLGGGNQPQHF.

Only a few counts were recorded for this clone. The rearrangement joins TRBV7-9 to TRBJ1-1; D is unresolved. Germline V gives CDR1 SEHNR, CDR2 FQNEAQ (reference sequence). V was pared by 5 bases and J by 1 base, with 11 bases between. This CDR3 has 14 residues. The chain's CDR3 is CASSIEGRNTEAFF. Here the CDR3 DNA reads TGTGCCAGCAGCATAGAAGGGAGGAACACTGAAGCTTTCTTT.